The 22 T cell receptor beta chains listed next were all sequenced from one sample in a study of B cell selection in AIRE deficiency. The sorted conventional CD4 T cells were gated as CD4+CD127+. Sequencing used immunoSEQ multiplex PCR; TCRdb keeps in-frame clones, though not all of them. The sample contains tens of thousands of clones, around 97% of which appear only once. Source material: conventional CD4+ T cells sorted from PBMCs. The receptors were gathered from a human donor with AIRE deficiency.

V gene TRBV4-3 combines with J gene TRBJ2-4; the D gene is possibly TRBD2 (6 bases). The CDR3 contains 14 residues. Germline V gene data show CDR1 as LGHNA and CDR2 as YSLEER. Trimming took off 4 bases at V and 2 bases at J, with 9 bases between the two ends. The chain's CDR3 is CASSPSVPKNIQYF. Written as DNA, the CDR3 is TGCGCCAGCAGCCCTAGCGTTCCCAAAAACATTCAGTACTTC.

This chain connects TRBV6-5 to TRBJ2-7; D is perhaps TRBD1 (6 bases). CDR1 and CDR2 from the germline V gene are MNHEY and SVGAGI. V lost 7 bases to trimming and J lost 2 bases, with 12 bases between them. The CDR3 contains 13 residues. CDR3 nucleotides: TGTGCCAGCACCCCTGGACAGCCCTACGAGCAGTACTTC. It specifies CASTPGQPYEQYF.

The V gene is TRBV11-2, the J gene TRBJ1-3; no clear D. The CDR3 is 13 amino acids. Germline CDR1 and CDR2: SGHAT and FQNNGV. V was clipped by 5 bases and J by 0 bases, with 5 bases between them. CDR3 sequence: CASSPTSGNTIYF. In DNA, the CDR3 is TGTGCCAGCAGCCCCACCTCTGGAAACACCATATATTTT.

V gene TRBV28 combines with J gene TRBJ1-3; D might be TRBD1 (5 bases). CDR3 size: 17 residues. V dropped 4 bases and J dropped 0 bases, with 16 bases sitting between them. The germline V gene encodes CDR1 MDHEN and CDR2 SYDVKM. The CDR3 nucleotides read TGTGCCAGCAGTTCTCAACTGGGACTAGTCTCTGGAAACACCATATATTTT. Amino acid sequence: CASSSQLGLVSGNTIYF.

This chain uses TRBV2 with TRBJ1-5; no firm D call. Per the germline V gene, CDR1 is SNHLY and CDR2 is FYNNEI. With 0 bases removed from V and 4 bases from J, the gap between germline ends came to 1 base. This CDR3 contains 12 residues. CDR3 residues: CASSEANQPQHF. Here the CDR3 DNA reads TGTGCCAGCAGTGAAGCGAATCAGCCCCAGCATTTT.

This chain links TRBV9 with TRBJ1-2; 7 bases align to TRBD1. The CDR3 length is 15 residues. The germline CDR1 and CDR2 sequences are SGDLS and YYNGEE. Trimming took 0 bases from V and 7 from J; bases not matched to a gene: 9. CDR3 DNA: TGTGCCAGCAGCGTAGATGGAAGGGGGCACTTTGGCTACACCTTC. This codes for CASSVDGRGHFGYTF.

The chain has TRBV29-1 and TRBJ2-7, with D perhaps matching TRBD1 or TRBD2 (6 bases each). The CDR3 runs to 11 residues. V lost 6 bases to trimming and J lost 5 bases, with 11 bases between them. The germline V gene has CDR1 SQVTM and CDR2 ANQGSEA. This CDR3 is CSVGGLDEQYF. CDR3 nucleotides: TGCAGCGTCGGGGGCCTGGACGAGCAGTACTTC.

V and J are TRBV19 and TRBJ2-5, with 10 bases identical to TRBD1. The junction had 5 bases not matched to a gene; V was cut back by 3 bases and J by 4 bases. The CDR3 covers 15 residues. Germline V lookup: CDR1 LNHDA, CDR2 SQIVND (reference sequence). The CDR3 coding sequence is TGTGCCAGTAGTATCCCCGGACAGGGGGGAGAGACCCAGTACTTC. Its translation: CASSIPGQGGETQYF.

CDR3 loop: CASSRNKPSYEQYF. In DNA, the CDR3 is TGTGCCAGCAGCCGAAATAAGCCCAGCTACGAGCAGTACTTC. This chain links TRBV5-4 with TRBJ2-7, with D unclear. Trimming shortened V by 4 bases and J by 3 bases, and 14 bases separated the two germline ends. Looked up from germline, CDR1 is SGHNT and CDR2 is YYREEE (reference sequence). The CDR3 covers 14 residues.

The CDR3 DNA sequence: TGTGCCAGCAGTTCAACTAGCGGGGGCTCCTACGAGCAGTACTTC. It yields the protein CASSSTSGGSYEQYF. The chain employs TRBV6-5 and TRBJ2-7, with 11 positions matching TRBD2. CDR1 is MNHEY and CDR2 is SVGAGI in the germline V gene. CDR3 size: 15 residues. Losses at the gene ends were 4 bases for V and 0 bases for J; bases not matched to a gene: 2.

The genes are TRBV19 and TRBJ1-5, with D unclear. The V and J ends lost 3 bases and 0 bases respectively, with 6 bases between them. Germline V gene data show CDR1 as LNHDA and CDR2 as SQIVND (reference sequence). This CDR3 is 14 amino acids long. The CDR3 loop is CASSMGDSNQPQHF. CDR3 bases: TGTGCCAGTAGTATGGGTGATAGCAATCAGCCCCAGCATTTT.

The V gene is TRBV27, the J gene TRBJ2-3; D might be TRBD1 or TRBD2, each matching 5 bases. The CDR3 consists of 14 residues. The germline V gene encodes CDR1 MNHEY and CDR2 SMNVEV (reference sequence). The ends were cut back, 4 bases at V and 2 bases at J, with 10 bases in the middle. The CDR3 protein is CASSWGPFTDTQYF. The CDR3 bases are TGTGCCAGCAGTTGGGGACCATTCACAGATACGCAGTATTTT.

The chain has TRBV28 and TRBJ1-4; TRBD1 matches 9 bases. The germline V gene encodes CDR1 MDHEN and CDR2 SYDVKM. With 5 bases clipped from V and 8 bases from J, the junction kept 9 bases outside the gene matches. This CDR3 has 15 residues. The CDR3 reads CASSEQGARDEKLFF. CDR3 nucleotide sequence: TGTGCCAGCAGTGAACAGGGGGCCCGGGACGAAAAACTGTTTTTT.

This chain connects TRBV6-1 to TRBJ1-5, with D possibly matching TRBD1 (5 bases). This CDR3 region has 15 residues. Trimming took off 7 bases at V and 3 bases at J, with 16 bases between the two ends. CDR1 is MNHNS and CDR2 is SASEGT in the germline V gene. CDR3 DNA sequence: TGTGCCAGCAACGATTGGGGGGGACTCAATCAGCCCCAGCATTTT. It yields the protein CASNDWGGLNQPQHF.

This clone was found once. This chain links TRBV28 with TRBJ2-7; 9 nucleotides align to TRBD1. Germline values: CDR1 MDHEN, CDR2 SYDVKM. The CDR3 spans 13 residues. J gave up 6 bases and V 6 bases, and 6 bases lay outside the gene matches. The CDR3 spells CASRRTGEGEQYF. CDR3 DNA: TGTGCCAGCAGACGGACAGGGGAGGGCGAGCAGTACTTC.

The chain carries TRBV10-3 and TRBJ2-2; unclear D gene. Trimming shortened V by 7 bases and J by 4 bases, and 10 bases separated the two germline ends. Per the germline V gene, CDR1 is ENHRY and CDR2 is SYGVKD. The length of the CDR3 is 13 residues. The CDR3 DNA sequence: TGTGCCATCACGTCGACCAGCACCGGGGAGCTGTTTTTT. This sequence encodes CAITSTSTGELFF.

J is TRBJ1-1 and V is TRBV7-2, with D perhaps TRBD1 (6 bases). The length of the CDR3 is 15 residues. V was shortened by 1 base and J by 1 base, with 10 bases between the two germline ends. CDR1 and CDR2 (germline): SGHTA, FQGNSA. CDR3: CASSLEPGANTEAFF. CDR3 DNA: TGTGCCAGCAGCTTAGAGCCAGGGGCGAACACTGAAGCTTTCTTT. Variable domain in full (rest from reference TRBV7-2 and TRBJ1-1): GAGVSQSPSNKVTEKGKDVELRCDPISGHTALYWYRQSLGQGLEFLIYFQGNSAPDKSGLPSDRFSAERTGGSVSTLTIQRTQQEDSAVYLCASSLEPGANTEAFFGQGTRLTVV.

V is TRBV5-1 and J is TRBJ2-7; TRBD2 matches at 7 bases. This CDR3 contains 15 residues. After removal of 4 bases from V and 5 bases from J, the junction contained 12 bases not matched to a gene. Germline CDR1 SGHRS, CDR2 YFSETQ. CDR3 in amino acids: CASSPTGTTSNEQYF. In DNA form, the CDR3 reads TGCGCCAGCAGCCCTACCGGGACTACTTCTAACGAGCAGTACTTC.

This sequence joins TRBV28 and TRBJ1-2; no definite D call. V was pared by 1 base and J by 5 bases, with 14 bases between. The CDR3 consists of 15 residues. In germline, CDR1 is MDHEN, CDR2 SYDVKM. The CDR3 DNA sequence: TGTGCCAGCAGTTTATTATCCCCTTCTCCATATGGCTACACCTTC. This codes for CASSLLSPSPYGYTF.

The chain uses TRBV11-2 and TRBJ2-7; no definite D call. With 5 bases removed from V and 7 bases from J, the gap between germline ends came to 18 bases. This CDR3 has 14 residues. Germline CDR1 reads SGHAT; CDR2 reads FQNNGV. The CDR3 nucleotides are TGTGCCAGCAGCAGTTCTTATCAGGCGTCAGAGCAGTACTTC. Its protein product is CASSSSYQASEQYF.

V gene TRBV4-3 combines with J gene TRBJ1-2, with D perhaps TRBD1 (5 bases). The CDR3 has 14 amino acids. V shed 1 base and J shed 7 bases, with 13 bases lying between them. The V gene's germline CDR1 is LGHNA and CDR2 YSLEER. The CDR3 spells CASSQVGQSTGYTF. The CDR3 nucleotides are TGCGCCAGCAGCCAAGTCGGACAATCCACTGGCTACACCTTC.

The DNA of the CDR3 is TGTGCCAGTAGTCGAAACAGGGAGTCTGGCTACACCTTC. Translated: CASSRNRESGYTF. The chain recombines TRBV19 with TRBJ1-2, with D maybe TRBD1 (6 bases). V was shortened by 5 bases and J by 7 bases, with 14 bases between the two germline ends. CDR3 length equals 13 residues. The germline V gene encodes CDR1 LNHDA and CDR2 SQIVND (reference sequence).